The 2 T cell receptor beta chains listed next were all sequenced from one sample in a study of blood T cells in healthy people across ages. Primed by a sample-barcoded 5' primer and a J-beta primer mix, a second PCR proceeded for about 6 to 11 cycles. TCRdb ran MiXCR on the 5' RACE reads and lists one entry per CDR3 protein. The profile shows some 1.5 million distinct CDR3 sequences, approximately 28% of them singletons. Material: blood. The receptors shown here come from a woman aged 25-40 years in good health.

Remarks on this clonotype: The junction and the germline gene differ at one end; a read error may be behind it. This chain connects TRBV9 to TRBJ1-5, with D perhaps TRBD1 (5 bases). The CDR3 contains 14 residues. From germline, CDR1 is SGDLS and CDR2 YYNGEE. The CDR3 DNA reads TGTGCCAGCAGCGTAAAAAGGGGAGTACAGCCTCAGCATTTT. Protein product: CASSVKRGVQPQHF.

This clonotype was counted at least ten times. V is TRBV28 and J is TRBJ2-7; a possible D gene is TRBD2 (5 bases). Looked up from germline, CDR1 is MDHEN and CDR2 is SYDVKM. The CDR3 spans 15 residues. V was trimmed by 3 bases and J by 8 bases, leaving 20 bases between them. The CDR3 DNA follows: TGTGCCAGCAGTTTCTCAACCTCCGGGGTGGGTAAGCAGTACTTC. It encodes CASSFSTSGVGKQYF.